This T cell receptor beta chain was sequenced during a study of blood T cells in healthy people across ages. J gave up 8 bases and V 6 bases, and 6 bases lay outside the gene matches. CDR1 SNHLY and CDR2 FYNNEI come from the germline V gene. This CDR3 region has 14 residues. For the second PCR, which ran for roughly 6 to 12 cycles, a sample-barcoded 5' primer and a J-beta primer mix were used. Using its own MiXCR run on the 5' RACE reads, TCRdb lists one record per CDR3 protein. The table shows more than 700,000 distinct CDR3 sequences, with around 45% occurring only once. This clonotype was counted at least ten times. Every donor gave roughly 9.6 milliliters of peripheral blood.

The source material was blood. This receptor was identified in a man older than 75 in good health. V usage is TRBV2 and J usage is TRBJ2-1, with 11 bases identical to TRBD2. The CDR3 is CASRILAGVDEQFF. The CDR3 bases are TGTGCCAGCAGAATACTAGCGGGAGTGGATGAGCAGTTCTTC.